This T cell receptor (beta chain) was documented in a study of beta chain features in type 1 diabetes. Expressed TCRB transcripts got sequenced, as all isolated RNA was reverse transcribed. TCRdb's table, derived via immunoSEQ multiplex PCR, lists solely in-frame clones and lacks some. This sample carries 95,000 to 150,000 clones, 15% to 20% of them seen once, and the ten largest clones take 2% to 3%. Overall study findings and caveats: Moderate but significant shortening of TCRB CDR3s was recorded in all four CD4+ subsets from Type 1 diabetes patients.

Cells sorted by CD45RO/CCR7/CD25/CD127/CD95/CD27 comprised CD4+ naive, central memory, regulatory and stem cell-like memory cells. V lost 4 bases to trimming and J lost 2 bases, with 13 bases between them. CDR3 length equals 15 residues. In germline, CDR1 is SGHKS, CDR2 YYEKEE (reference sequence). A few counts support this clone. The antigen is unknown. The V gene is TRBV5-5, the J gene TRBJ2-1; no reliable D call. This clonotype originated in a man younger than 30 with type 1 diabetes. The source material was central memory CD4+ T cells from blood. This CDR3 reads CASSPRADPYNEQFF. CDR3 bases: TGTGCCAGCAGCCCAAGGGCTGACCCCTACAATGAGCAGTTCTTC.